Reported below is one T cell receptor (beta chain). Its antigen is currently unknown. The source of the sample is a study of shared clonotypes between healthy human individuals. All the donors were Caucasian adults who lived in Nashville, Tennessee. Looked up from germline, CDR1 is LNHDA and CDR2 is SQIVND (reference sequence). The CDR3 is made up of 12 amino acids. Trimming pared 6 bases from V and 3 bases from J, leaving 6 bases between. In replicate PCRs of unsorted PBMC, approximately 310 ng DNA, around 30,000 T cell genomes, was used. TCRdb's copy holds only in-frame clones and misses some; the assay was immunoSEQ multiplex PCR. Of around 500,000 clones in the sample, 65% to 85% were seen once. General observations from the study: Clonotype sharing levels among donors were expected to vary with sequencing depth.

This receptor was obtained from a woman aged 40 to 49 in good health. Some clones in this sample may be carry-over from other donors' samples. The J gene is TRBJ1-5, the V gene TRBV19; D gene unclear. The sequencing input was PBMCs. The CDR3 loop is CASSRYNQPQHF. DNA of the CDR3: TGTGCCAGTAGCAGGTACAATCAGCCCCAGCATTTT.